The present T cell receptor beta chain was sequenced within a study of shared clonotypes between healthy human individuals. Study overall: Those who served as donors were a couple of women and a few men between the ages of 18 and 49. Study results and caveats: Naive subsets generally had larger estimated richness than memory subsets.

Sequenced by immunoSEQ multiplex PCR; TCRdb stores in-frame clones only, minus some. The sample holds about 2 million clones; 85% to 95% are singletons and the top ten take 1.2%. The V gene's germline CDR1 is MNHEY and CDR2 SMNVEV (reference sequence). The V segment lost 5 bases and the J segment 0 bases; nucleotides outside the gene matches: 14. The CDR3 spans 20 residues. Naive CD8 cells were CD45RO-negative, positively selected for CCR7, excluding terminally differentiated effector memory CD45RA+ cells. A remark on this clone: Its antigen remains unknown.

The sequencing input was naive CD8+ T cells sorted from blood. The chain joins TRBV27 to TRBJ2-2, with 11 bases matching TRBD2. The sequence came from a man aged 18 to 30 in good health. CDR3 in DNA: TGTGCCAGCAGTCCGCTACCGGGACTAGCGGATCAGACGAACACCGGGGAGCTGTTTTTT. Protein: CASSPLPGLADQTNTGELFF.